Shown below are 19 T cell receptor beta chains from a single sample sequenced in a study of identical twins (dated by TCRdb to between 2015 and 2016). The library was obtained by 5' RACE. Sequencer: Illumina HiSeq 2000. TCRdb's own reprocessing of the public reads used fastp at Q25 and MiXCR and kept productive beta chains. Identical CDR3 proteins give one entry, which carries the most common genes and DNA. For this sample the table gives about 520,000 distinct CDR3 sequences, of which 20% to 25% were detected only once. The ten largest clonotypes hold about 0.91% of the sample. The sample was also linked to a second study, of T cells expressing NK-cell markers.

Sequenced material: CD4+ T cells sorted from blood. Receptor source: a woman aged 18-29 years in good health.

The rearrangement joins TRBV5-6 to TRBJ2-5, with a possible D match to TRBD1 (5 bases). The germline V and J ends were trimmed by 1 base and 1 base, with 8 bases remaining between them. CDR3 length: 14 amino acids. CDR1 and CDR2 (germline): SGHDT, YYEEEE. CDR3: CASSLRQLQETQYF. For the CDR3, the DNA is TGTGCCAGCAGCTTGCGACAGCTCCAAGAGACCCAGTACTTC.

In this sample, this clonotype turned up a few times. The chain combines TRBV7-6 with TRBJ2-7; the D gene is possibly TRBD2 (5 bases). The V gene lost 10 bases and the J gene lost 5 bases, with 15 bases spanning the gap. Germline lookup yields CDR1 SGHVS and CDR2 FNYEAQ. This CDR3 comprises 12 residues. The chain's CDR3 is CATSTGYDEQYF. CDR3 coding DNA: TGTGCCACCTCGACGGGGTACGACGAGCAGTACTTC.

This clonotype was observed a handful of times. The genes are TRBV20-1 and TRBJ2-5; either TRBD1 or TRBD2 may supply D (5 bases each). This CDR3 is 14 amino acids long. In germline, CDR1 is DFQATT, CDR2 SNEGSKA (reference sequence). The V end lost 6 bases, the J end lost 7 bases, and 21 bases lay between the germline ends. The CDR3 nucleotides read TGCAGTGCATCTCGGGACCACAAGGACGGGACCCAGTACTTC. Its translation is CSASRDHKDGTQYF.

The chain recombines TRBV27 with TRBJ1-6, with D maybe TRBD1 (5 bases). V was shortened by 9 bases and J by 5 bases, with 14 bases between the two germline ends. There are 14 residues in the CDR3. The germline V gene has CDR1 MNHEY and CDR2 SMNVEV (reference sequence). The CDR3 region has the DNA TGTGCCAGGGAAGGTGGGGGGGATAATTCACCCCTCCACTTT. Translating gives CAREGGGDNSPLHF.

The rearrangement joins TRBV2 to TRBJ1-1, with unresolved D. Trimming took 8 bases from V and 4 from J, leaving 8 bases between them. In germline, CDR1 is SNHLY, CDR2 FYNNEI. CDR3 length: 11 amino acids. DNA for the CDR3: TGTGCCAGCGGGTTTTCCACTGAAGCTTTCTTT. Its protein is CASGFSTEAFF.

Only a few counts were recorded for this clonotype. V and J are TRBV12-3 or TRBV12-4 and TRBJ2-5, with 11 bases aligning to TRBD2. The CDR3 loop spans 16 amino acids. Losses at the gene ends were 2 bases for V and 1 base for J; bases not matched to a gene: 3. CDR3 bases: TGTGCCAGCAGTTTACTAGCGGGGGGACTCCAAGAGACCCAGTACTTC. Translating gives CASSLLAGGLQETQYF.

This clonotype was counted only a few times. The chain recombines TRBV5-1 with TRBJ1-6, with D possibly being TRBD1 (5 bases). Germline CDR1 and CDR2: SGHRS and YFSETQ. Trimming removed 3 bases at V and 7 bases at J, with 14 bases between. This CDR3 has 15 residues. For the CDR3, the DNA is TGCGCCAGCAGCTCAGGGTTCTCGGGGAATTCACCCCTCCACTTT. Amino acid sequence: CASSSGFSGNSPLHF.

This clonotype appeared a few times. The chain employs TRBV6-1 and TRBJ1-1; D remains ambiguous. The germline V gene has CDR1 MNHNS and CDR2 SASEGT. The CDR3 consists of 15 residues. Trimming left V 4 bases short and J 0 bases short, with 12 bases between. The CDR3 reads CASSARRPMNTEAFF. CDR3 nucleotide sequence: TGTGCCAGCAGTGCCCGAAGACCCATGAACACTGAAGCTTTCTTT.

This chain links TRBV7-9 with TRBJ2-7; 7 bases are shared with TRBD2. CDR3 length: 14 residues. V lost 5 bases and J lost 0; bases outside the gene matches: 4. Germline CDR1 reads SEHNR; CDR2 reads FQNEAQ (reference sequence). CDR3 DNA sequence: TGTGCCAGCAGCGCCGCTAGCGGCTCCTACGAGCAGTACTTC. Its translation is CASSAASGSYEQYF.

The genes are TRBV5-1 and TRBJ2-1; 8 nucleotides agree with TRBD2. This CDR3 spans 15 amino acids. Germline V gene sequence: CDR1 SGHRS, CDR2 YFSETQ. Trimming removed 1 base from V and 10 bases from J; junction bases left unmatched: 10. DNA of the CDR3: TGCGCCAGCAGCTTGAACGGGGGGGTTTTGGGGGAGCAGTTCTTC. Translation gives CASSLNGGVLGEQFF.

The J gene is TRBJ2-5, the V gene TRBV5-1, with D perhaps matching TRBD2 (5 bases). The germline CDR1 and CDR2 sequences are SGHRS and YFSETQ. V was trimmed by 0 bases and J by 0 bases, leaving 6 bases between them. This CDR3 is built from 14 residues. CDR3 sequence: CASSLEADQETQYF. CDR3 DNA: TGCGCCAGCAGCTTGGAAGCGGACCAAGAGACCCAGTACTTC.

This clonotype has ten or more counts. The J gene is TRBJ2-3, the V gene TRBV20-1, with TRBD1 as a possible D gene (5 bases). The V end was cut by 3 bases, the J end by 1 base, with 8 bases between. From germline, CDR1 is DFQATT and CDR2 SNEGSKA (reference sequence). The CDR3 consists of 13 residues. This CDR3 reads CSARVQGTDTQYF. The CDR3 nucleotides are TGCAGTGCTAGGGTACAGGGCACAGATACGCAGTATTTT.

The table lists this clonotype with many counts. The chain uses TRBV4-1 and TRBJ2-4, with 7 bases aligning to TRBD2. Trimming took 0 bases from V and 6 from J; bases not matched to a gene: 11. The germline V gene has CDR1 MGHRA and CDR2 YSYEKL. This CDR3 spans 17 amino acids. In DNA, the CDR3 is TGCGCCAGCAGCCAAGAGGTTACCGCGGGAGCGAGAAACATTCAGTACTTC. It is translated as CASSQEVTAGARNIQYF.

This clonotype was seen a handful of times. The DNA of the CDR3 is TGCGCCAGCAGCTTCCCTACCCCCGAGGAGACCCAGTACTTC. It translates to CASSFPTPEETQYF. The rearrangement joins TRBV5-1 to TRBJ2-5; the D is unclear. V lost 2 bases, J lost 5 bases, and 13 bases lay in between. The CDR3 contains 14 residues. Per the germline V gene, CDR1 is SGHRS and CDR2 is YFSETQ.

This clonotype was observed a few times. J is TRBJ2-1 and V is TRBV11-2, with a possible D match to TRBD1 (5 bases). Germline-derived CDR1 and CDR2 are SGHAT and FQNNGV. CDR3 length: 12 amino acids. V dropped 6 bases and J dropped 9 bases, with 12 bases sitting between them. CDR3 in amino acids: CASRGRVAEQFF. CDR3 sequence (DNA): TGTGCCAGCAGAGGCAGGGTGGCTGAGCAGTTCTTC.

This clonotype showed up just a few times. The chain recombines TRBV12-3 or TRBV12-4 with TRBJ1-2, with D unresolved. The CDR3 length is 13 residues. Trimming shortened V by 5 bases and J by 4 bases, and 11 bases separated the two germline ends. The CDR3, as DNA: TGTGCCAGCAGTCGGAGGCCCTCCTATGGCTACACCTTC. It yields the protein CASSRRPSYGYTF.

The CDR3: CASSLVATGLVETQYF. The CDR3 DNA is TGTGCCAGCAGCTTAGTCGCGACAGGGCTCGTGGAGACCCAGTACTTC. This chain links TRBV7-6 with TRBJ2-5, with 7 bases identical to TRBD1. The CDR3 totals 16 residues. In germline, CDR1 is SGHVS, CDR2 FNYEAQ. The V segment lost 1 base and the J segment 5 bases; nucleotides outside the gene matches: 10.

A few counts support this clonotype. The J gene is TRBJ2-1, the V gene TRBV11-3; 7 nucleotides agree with TRBD1. Germline assignment: CDR1 SGHNT and CDR2 YENEEA. Trimming cost V 2 bases and J 10 bases; bases outside gene matches: 5. The CDR3 spans 13 residues. The CDR3 spells CASSLRGGREQFF. The CDR3 DNA is TGTGCCAGCAGCTTAAGAGGGGGCCGGGAGCAGTTCTTC.

This clonotype was counted a few times. The chain recombines TRBV4-2 with TRBJ2-3; 13 bases match TRBD2. The germline CDR1 and CDR2 sequences are LGHNA and YNFKEQ. CDR3 length: 19 amino acids. The trim removed 0 bases at V and 0 bases at J, leaving 6 bases unmatched. The CDR3 nucleotides are TGTGCCAGCAGCCAAGATGGAATGACTAGCGGGGGGAGCACAGATACGCAGTATTTT. It translates to CASSQDGMTSGGSTDTQYF.